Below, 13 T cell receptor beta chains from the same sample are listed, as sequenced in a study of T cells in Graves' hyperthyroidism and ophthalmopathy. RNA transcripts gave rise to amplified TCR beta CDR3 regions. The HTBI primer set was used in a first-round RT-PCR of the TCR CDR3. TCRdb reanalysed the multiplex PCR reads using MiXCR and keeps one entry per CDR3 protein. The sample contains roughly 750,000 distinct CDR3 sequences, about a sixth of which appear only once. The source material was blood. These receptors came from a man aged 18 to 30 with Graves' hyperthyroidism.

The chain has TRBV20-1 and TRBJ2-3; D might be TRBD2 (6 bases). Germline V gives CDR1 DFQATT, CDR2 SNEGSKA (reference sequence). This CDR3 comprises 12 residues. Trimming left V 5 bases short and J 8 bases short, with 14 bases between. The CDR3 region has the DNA TGCAGTGCTCCAGAACTAGCCAGTACGCAGTATTTT. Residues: CSAPELASTQYF.

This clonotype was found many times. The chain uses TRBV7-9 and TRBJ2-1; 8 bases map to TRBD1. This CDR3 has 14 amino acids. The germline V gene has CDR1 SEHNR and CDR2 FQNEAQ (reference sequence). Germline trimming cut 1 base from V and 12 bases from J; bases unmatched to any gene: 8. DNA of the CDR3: TGTGCCAGCAGCTTAGGAGGAGAGGACAGGGCGCAGTTCTTC. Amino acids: CASSLGGEDRAQFF. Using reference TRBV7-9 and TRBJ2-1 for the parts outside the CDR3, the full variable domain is DTGVSQNPRHKITKRGQNVTFRCDPISEHNRLYWYRQTLGQGPEFLTYFQNEAQLEKSRLLSDRFSAERPKGSFSTLEIQRTEQGDSAMYLCASSLGGEDRAQFFGPGTRLTVL.

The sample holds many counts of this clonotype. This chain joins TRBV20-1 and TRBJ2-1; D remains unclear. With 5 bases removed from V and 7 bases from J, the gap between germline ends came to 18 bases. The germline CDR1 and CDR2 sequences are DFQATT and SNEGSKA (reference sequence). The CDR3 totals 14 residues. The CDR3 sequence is CSAPTFDLGNEQFF. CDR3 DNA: TGCAGTGCTCCTACCTTTGACTTGGGGAATGAGCAGTTCTTC.

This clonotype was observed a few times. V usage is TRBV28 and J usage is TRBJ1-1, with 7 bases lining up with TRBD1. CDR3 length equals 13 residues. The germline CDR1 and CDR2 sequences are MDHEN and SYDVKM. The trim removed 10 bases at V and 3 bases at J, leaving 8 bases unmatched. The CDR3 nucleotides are TGTGCCACCCTCGGACAGGCGGACACTGAAGCTTTCTTT. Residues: CATLGQADTEAFF.

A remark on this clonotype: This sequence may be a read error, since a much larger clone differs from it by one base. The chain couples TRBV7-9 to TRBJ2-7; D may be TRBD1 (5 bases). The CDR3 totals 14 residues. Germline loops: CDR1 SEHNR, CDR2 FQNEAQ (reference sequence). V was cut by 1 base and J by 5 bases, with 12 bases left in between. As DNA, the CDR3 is TGTGCCAGCAGCTTAGGGCCAGGGCGGAACGAGCAGTACTTC. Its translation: CASSLGPGRNEQYF. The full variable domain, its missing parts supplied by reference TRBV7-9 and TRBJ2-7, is DTGVSQNPRHKITKRGQNVTFRCDPISEHNRLYWYRQTLGQGPEFLTYFQNEAQLEKSRLLSDRFSAERPKGSFSTLEIQRTEQGDSAMYLCASSLGPGRNEQYFGPGTRLTVT.

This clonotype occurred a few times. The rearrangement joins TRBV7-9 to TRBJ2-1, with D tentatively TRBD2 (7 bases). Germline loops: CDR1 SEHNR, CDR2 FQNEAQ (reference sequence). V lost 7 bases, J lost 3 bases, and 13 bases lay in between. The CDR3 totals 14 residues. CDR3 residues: CASIRGAFYNEQFF. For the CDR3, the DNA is TGTGCCAGCATCCGGGGGGCCTTCTACAATGAGCAGTTCTTC.

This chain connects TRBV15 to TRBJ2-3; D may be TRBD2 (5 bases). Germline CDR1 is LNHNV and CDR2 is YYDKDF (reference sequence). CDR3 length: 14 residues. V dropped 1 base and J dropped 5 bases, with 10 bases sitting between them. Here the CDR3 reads CATSRVGGLDTQYF. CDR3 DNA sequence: TGTGCCACCAGCAGAGTAGGCGGGTTAGATACGCAGTATTTT. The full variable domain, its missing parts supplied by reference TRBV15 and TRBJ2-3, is DAMVIQNPRYQVTQFGKPVTLSCSQTLNHNVMYWYQQKSSQAPKLLFHYYDKDFNNEADTPDNFQSRRPNTSFCFLDIRSPGLGDTAMYLCATSRVGGLDTQYFGPGTRLTVL.

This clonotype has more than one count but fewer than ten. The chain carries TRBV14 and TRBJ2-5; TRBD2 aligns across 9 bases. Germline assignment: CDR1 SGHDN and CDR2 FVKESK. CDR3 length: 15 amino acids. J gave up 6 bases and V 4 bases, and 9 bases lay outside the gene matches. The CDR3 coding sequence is TGTGCCAGCAGCCGACTGGCTAGCGGGAAAAAGACCCAGTACTTC. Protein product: CASSRLASGKKTQYF.

CDR3 loop: CASRVGTGGNQPQHF. The CDR3 DNA follows: TGTGCCAGCAGGGTCGGGACAGGGGGCAATCAGCCCCAGCATTTT. V is TRBV28 and J is TRBJ1-5; TRBD1 aligns across 10 bases. The CDR3 is 15 residues long. CDR1 and CDR2 from the germline V gene are MDHEN and SYDVKM. Unmatched junction bases numbered 4, after V lost 6 bases and J lost 2 bases.

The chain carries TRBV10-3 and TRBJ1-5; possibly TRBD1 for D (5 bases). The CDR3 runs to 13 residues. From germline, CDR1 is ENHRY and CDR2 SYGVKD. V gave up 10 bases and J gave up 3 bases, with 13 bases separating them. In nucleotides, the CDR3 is TGTGCCACACAAAGACAGCTCAATCAGCCCCAGCATTTT. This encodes CATQRQLNQPQHF.

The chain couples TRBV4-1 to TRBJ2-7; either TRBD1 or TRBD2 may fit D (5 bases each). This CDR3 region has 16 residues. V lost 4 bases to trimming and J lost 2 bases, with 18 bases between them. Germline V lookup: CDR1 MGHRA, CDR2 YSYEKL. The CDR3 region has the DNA TGCGCCAGCAGCCCTCATCCCGGGACGGATCCCTACGAGCAGTACTTC. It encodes CASSPHPGTDPYEQYF.

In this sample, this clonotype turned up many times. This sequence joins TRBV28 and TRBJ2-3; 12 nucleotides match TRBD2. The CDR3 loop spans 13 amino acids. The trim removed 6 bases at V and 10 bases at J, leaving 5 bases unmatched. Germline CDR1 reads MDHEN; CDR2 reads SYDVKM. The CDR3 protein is CASSGLAGRAQYF. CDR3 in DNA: TGTGCCAGCAGCGGACTAGCGGGAAGGGCGCAGTATTTT. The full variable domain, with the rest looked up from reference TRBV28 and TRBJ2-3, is DVKVTQSSRYLVKRTGEKVFLECVQDMDHENMFWYRQDPGLGLRLIYFSYDVKMKEKGDIPEGYSVSREKKERFSLILESASTNQTSMYLCASSGLAGRAQYFGPGTRLTVL.

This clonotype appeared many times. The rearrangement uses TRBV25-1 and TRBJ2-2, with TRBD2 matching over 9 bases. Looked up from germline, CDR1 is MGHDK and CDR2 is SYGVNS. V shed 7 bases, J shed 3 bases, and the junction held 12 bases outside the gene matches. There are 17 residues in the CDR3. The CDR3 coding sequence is TGTGCCAGCACCCCCGGCGGCGGGAGGGCCGACACCGGGGAGCTGTTTTTT. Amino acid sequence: CASTPGGGRADTGELFF.